This entry concerns a single T cell receptor (beta chain). Its matching antigen is unknown. CDR1 is SGHAT, CDR2 FQNNGV, per germline. Trimming pared 4 bases from V and 4 bases from J, leaving 11 bases between. CDR3 size: 15 residues. This sample was taken from a study of cytomegalovirus exposure and HLA in healthy donors. The study's findings and limits: Listed as cytomegalovirus-associated were over 150 TCR beta chains. Reported results showed that the classifier diagnosed cytomegalovirus status with high specificity and sensitivity. Despite most TCR sequences being rare, some public TCRs occurred in many donors.

Vbeta (60) and Jbeta (13) primers were used in the PCR. Clones were read by immunoSEQ multiplex PCR, and TCRdb kept only the in-frame ones, dropping some. Here the sample spans some 180,000 clones, 65% to 85% being singletons. The specimen sequenced was PBMCs. The V call is TRBV11-2, the J call TRBJ2-6, with D perhaps matching TRBD1 (6 bases). The TCR originated in a female donor in good health and CMV-seronegative. The CDR3 spells CASSSGQPGANVLTF. CDR3 DNA sequence: TGTGCCAGCAGCTCGGGACAACCCGGGGCCAACGTCCTGACTTTC.